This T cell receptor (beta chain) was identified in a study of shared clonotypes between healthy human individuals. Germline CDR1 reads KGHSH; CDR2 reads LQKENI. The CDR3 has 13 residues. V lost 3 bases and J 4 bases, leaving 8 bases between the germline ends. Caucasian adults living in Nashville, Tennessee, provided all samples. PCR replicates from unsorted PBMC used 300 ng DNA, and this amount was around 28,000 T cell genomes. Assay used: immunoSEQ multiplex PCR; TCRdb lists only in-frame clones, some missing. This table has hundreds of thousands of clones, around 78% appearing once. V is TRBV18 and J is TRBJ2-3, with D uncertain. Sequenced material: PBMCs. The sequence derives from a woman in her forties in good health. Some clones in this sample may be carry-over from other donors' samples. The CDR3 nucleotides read TGTGCCAGCTCACCCACGCAGGCAGATACGCAGTATTTT. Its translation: CASSPTQADTQYF.